Each of the 19 T cell receptor beta chains below was sequenced from the same sample in a study of cytomegalovirus exposure and HLA in healthy donors. With 60 Vbeta and 13 Jbeta primers, the PCR was carried out. Measured with immunoSEQ multiplex PCR; TCRdb has only the in-frame clones, and not every one. The table lists fewer than 150,000 clones, around 80% of them singletons, with 4% to 5.5% in the top ten. Sequencing input: PBMCs. The origin of the receptors is a man aged 25 to 40 in good health.

V usage is TRBV6-5 and J usage is TRBJ2-7; 7 bases align to TRBD2. This CDR3 is built from 15 residues. Trimming removed 8 bases from V and 1 base from J; junction bases left unmatched: 11. Germline values: CDR1 MNHEY, CDR2 SVGAGI. The DNA for the CDR3 is TGTGCCAGCGGTGTCGGGCAGGGAGGGTCCTACGAGCAGTACTTC. It specifies CASGVGQGGSYEQYF.

In this sample, this clone turned up once. This chain joins TRBV7-3 and TRBJ2-1, with TRBD2 as a possible D gene (5 bases). CDR1 is SGHTA, CDR2 FQGTGA, per germline. The germline V and J ends were trimmed by 1 base and 2 bases, with 9 bases remaining between them. The CDR3 length is 15 residues. CDR3 residues: CASSLSGLAYNEQFF. CDR3 nucleotides: TGTGCCAGCAGCTTAAGCGGGTTGGCCTACAATGAGCAGTTCTTC.

The V gene is TRBV18, the J gene TRBJ1-2; no clear D gene. Germline V gene lookup returns CDR1 KGHSH and CDR2 LQKENI. Deletions cut 3 bases from V and 2 bases from J, with 19 bases between. The CDR3 contains 17 residues. CDR3 loop: CASSPGAGSFLNYGYTF. The CDR3 coding sequence is TGTGCCAGCTCACCCGGAGCGGGGAGCTTCCTCAACTATGGCTACACCTTC.

The chain's CDR3 is CASSPAGGTYEQYF. The CDR3 DNA sequence: TGCGCCAGCAGCCCGGCGGGAGGGACCTACGAGCAGTACTTC. The chain is built from TRBV5-1 and TRBJ2-7; 9 nucleotides line up with TRBD2. This CDR3 comprises 14 residues. Germline V CDR1 and CDR2: SGHRS, YFSETQ. The V segment lost 4 bases and the J segment 2 bases; nucleotides outside the gene matches: 4.

The chain combines TRBV6-6 with TRBJ1-2; possibly TRBD1 for D (6 bases). This CDR3 spans 13 amino acids. Trimming pared 5 bases from V and 4 bases from J, leaving 11 bases between. Germline CDR1 is MNHNY and CDR2 is SVGAGI (reference sequence). CDR3 nucleotides: TGTGCCAGCAGTCGCGGGGGGGCCTATGGCTACACCTTC. Its protein is CASSRGGAYGYTF.

This chain uses TRBV28 with TRBJ1-1, with TRBD1 matching over 10 bases. This CDR3 is 16 amino acids long. The J segment lost 1 base and the V segment lost 4 bases, leaving 6 bases of the junction unmatched. The germline CDR1 and CDR2 sequences are MDHEN and SYDVKM. The CDR3 DNA is TGTGCCAGCAGTTCAGGACAGGGGGGCAGGAACACTGAAGCTTTCTTT. Translated: CASSSGQGGRNTEAFF.

V gene TRBV4-1 combines with J gene TRBJ2-7; the D gene is possibly TRBD1 (6 bases). Deletions cut 0 bases from V and 4 bases from J, with 13 bases between. Per germline, CDR1 MGHRA and CDR2 YSYEKL. The CDR3 is made up of 15 amino acids. This chain's CDR3 is CASSQDGVGGYEQYF. CDR3 bases: TGCGCCAGCAGCCAAGATGGGGTAGGGGGATACGAGCAGTACTTC.

The J gene is TRBJ1-5, the V gene TRBV28; TRBD1 matches at 9 bases. J gave up 1 base and V 4 bases, and 5 bases lay outside the gene matches. CDR3 size: 16 residues. The germline gives CDR1 MDHEN, CDR2 SYDVKM. Written as DNA, the CDR3 is TGTGCCAGCAGTTCGACAGGGGGAAGGAGCAATCAGCCCCAGCATTTT. Protein: CASSSTGGRSNQPQHF.

The chain couples TRBV25-1 to TRBJ1-5, with unresolved D. Per the germline V gene, CDR1 is MGHDK and CDR2 is SYGVNS. This CDR3 is built from 14 residues. Trimming pared 4 bases from V and 0 bases from J, leaving 7 bases between. CDR3 amino acids: CASSGLYSNQPQHF. CDR3 DNA: TGTGCCAGCAGTGGGCTTTATAGCAATCAGCCCCAGCATTTT. The full variable domain, rest sourced from reference TRBV25-1 and TRBJ1-5, is EADIYQTPRYLVIGTGKKITLECSQTMGHDKMYWYQQDPGMELHLIHYSYGVNSTEKGDLSSESTVSRIRTEHFPLTLESARPSHTSQYLCASSGLYSNQPQHFGDGTRLSIL.

The chain couples TRBV28 to TRBJ1-2; no firm D call. The CDR3 has 12 amino acids. The ends were cut back, 1 base at V and 6 bases at J, with 6 bases in the middle. CDR1 is MDHEN, CDR2 SYDVKM, per germline. For the CDR3, the DNA is TGTGCCAGCAGTTTATCCCCTGATGGCTACACCTTC. This translates into CASSLSPDGYTF.

The rearrangement joins TRBV7-2 to TRBJ1-2, with D unclear. The V end was cut by 1 base, the J end by 4 bases, with 7 bases between. There are 13 residues in the CDR3. From germline, CDR1 is SGHTA and CDR2 FQGNSA. The chain's CDR3 is CASSLGALYGYTF. The CDR3 DNA reads as TGTGCCAGCAGCTTAGGGGCCCTCTATGGCTACACCTTC.

This clone has just one count. V and J are TRBV18 and TRBJ2-6, with D possibly TRBD2 on 6 matching bases. Germline lookup yields CDR1 KGHSH and CDR2 LQKENI. Trimming shortened V by 9 bases and J by 2 bases, and 11 bases separated the two germline ends. The CDR3 runs to 14 residues. In DNA form, the CDR3 reads TGTGCCAGTCTCGGAGGGCCTGGGGCCAACGTCCTGACTTTC. This encodes CASLGGPGANVLTF.

The chain links TRBV11-2 to TRBJ2-7; the match to TRBD2 covers 11 bases. Losses at the gene ends were 1 base for V and 0 bases for J; bases not matched to a gene: 8. Germline V gene sequence: CDR1 SGHAT, CDR2 FQNNGV. The CDR3 consists of 18 residues. The CDR3 protein is CASSLGLRTSGRSYEQYF. CDR3 DNA: TGTGCCAGCAGCTTAGGTCTCCGGACTAGCGGGCGCTCCTACGAGCAGTACTTC.

Remarks on this clone: At one end, the junction sequence differs from germline, possibly due to a read error. The rearrangement uses TRBV7-9 and TRBJ2-7; TRBD2 agrees at 8 bases. The CDR3 has 12 residues. CDR1 SEHNR and CDR2 FQNEAQ come from the germline V gene (reference sequence). CDR3 nucleotides: TGTTCCAGCAGCTTAATTGGACTAGCAGTTGGCTTC. Translating it yields CSSSLIGLAVGF.

This clone has only a few counts. The V call is TRBV5-1, the J call TRBJ2-7; 7 nucleotides agree with TRBD1. V was pared by 0 bases and J by 2 bases, with 5 bases of the junction left unmatched. The CDR3 runs to 15 residues. Germline V gene data show CDR1 as SGHRS and CDR2 as YFSETQ. Here the CDR3 reads CASSLGGTDTYEQYF. CDR3 sequence (DNA): TGCGCCAGCAGCTTGGGGGGGACAGATACCTACGAGCAGTACTTC.

The chain has TRBV6-1 and TRBJ2-7; D call uncertain. This CDR3 spans 10 amino acids. Trimming took off 6 bases at V and 3 bases at J, with 3 bases between the two ends. Germline assignment: CDR1 MNHNS and CDR2 SASEGT. The CDR3 spells CASSLYEQYF. DNA for the CDR3: TGTGCCAGCAGCCTCTACGAGCAGTACTTC.

This chain links TRBV19 with TRBJ1-5; tentative D call: TRBD1 (5 bases). The ends were cut back, 6 bases at V and 2 bases at J, with 14 bases in the middle. CDR1 and CDR2 from the germline V gene are LNHDA and SQIVND (reference sequence). The CDR3 length is 15 residues. This CDR3 reads CASRWGPGGNQPQHF. The CDR3 region has the DNA TGTGCCAGTAGGTGGGGCCCTGGGGGCAATCAGCCCCAGCATTTT.

This sequence joins TRBV27 and TRBJ2-3, with TRBD2 identical over 8 bases. Germline CDR1 is MNHEY and CDR2 is SMNVEV (reference sequence). The CDR3 sequence is 15 residues long. Losses at the gene ends were 6 bases for V and 7 bases for J; bases not matched to a gene: 12. The CDR3 sequence is CASSPPGGYGNTQYF. CDR3 in DNA: TGTGCCAGCAGCCCCCCGGGGGGGTACGGAAATACGCAGTATTTT.

V is TRBV21-1 and J is TRBJ2-5; the D call TRBD1 from the table was never checked on the DNA. TRBV21-1 is flagged as a pseudogene. The CDR3 consists of 15 residues. The CDR3 sequence is CASSKVPDMRPTQYF. In nucleotides, the CDR3 is TGTGCCAGCAGCAAGGTCCCCGACATGCGACCGACCCAGTACTTC.